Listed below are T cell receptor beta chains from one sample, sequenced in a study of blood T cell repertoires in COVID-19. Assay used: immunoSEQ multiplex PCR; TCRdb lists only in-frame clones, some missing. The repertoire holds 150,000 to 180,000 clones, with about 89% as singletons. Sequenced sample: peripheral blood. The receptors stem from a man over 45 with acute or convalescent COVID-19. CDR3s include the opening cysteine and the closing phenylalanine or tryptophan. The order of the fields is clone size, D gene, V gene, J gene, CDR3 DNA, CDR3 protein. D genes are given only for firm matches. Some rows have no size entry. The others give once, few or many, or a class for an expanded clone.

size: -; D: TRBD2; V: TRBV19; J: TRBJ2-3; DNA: TGTGCCAGTAGTAGCTTGCGCGGGAGCAGGGAGAGCACAGATACGCAGTATTTT; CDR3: CASSSLRGSRESTDTQYF
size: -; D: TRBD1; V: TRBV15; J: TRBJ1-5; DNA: TGTGCCACCAGCGGACAGGGGCATGGCAATCAGCCCCAGCATTTT; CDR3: CATSGQGHGNQPQHF
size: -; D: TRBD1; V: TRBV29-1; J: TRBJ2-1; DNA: TGCAGCGTCCAGACAGGGTTCAATGAGCAGTTCTTC; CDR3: CSVQTGFNEQFF
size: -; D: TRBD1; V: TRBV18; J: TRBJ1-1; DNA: TGTGCCAGCTCACCCCCCGGGACAGGGGGGTTGGGCACTGAAGCTTTCTTT; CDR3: CASSPPGTGGLGTEAFF
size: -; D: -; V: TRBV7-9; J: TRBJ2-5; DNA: TGTGCCAGCAGCTTAGATGGCGGCGGCGAGACCCAGTACTTC; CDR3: CASSLDGGGETQYF
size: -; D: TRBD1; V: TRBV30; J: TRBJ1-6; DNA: TGTGCCTGGAGTGTAGGCCGGACAGGGGGTTATTCACCCCTCCACTTT; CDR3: CAWSVGRTGGYSPLHF
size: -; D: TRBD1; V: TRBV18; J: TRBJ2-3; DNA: TGTGCCAGCTCAAATTCCTTTATGGGGACAGGGAGCACAGATACGCAGTATTTT; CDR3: CASSNSFMGTGSTDTQYF
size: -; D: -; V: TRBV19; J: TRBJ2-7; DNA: TGTGCCAGTAGTACCCAAGGACAGACCCTTACGCTATACGAGCAGTACTTC; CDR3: CASSTQGQTLTLYEQYF
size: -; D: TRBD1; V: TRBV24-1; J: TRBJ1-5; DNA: TGTGCCACCAGCCGGACAGGGTTTGATCAGCCCCAGCATTTT; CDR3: CATSRTGFDQPQHF
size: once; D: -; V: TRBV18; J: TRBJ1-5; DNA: TGTGCCAGCTCACCGGCCAGTAATAGCAATCAGCCCCAGCATTTT; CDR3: CASSPASNSNQPQHF
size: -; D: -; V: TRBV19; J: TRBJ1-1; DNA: TGTGCCAGTAGTATAGGGGAGACGAACACTGAAGCTTTCTTT; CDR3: CASSIGETNTEAFF
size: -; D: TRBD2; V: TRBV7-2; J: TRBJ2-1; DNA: TGTGCCAGCAGCTTAGGTCTAGCGGGGGTCAATGAGCAGTTCTTC; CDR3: CASSLGLAGVNEQFF
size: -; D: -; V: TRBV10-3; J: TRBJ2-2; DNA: TGTGCCATCAACCTAGGGGCAGCGAACACCGGGGAGCTGTTTTTT; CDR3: CAINLGAANTGELFF
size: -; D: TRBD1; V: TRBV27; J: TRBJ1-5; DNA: TGTGCCAGCAGGCTGACAGGGGGTAATCAGCCCCAGCATTTT; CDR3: CASRLTGGNQPQHF
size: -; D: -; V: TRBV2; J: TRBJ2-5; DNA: TGTGCCAGCAGTGAATGGCGGGTAGAGACCCAGTACTTC; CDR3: CASSEWRVETQYF
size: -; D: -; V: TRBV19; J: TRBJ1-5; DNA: TGTGCCAGTAGTATTACAGAAGGCAATCAGCCCCAGCATTTT; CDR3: CASSITEGNQPQHF
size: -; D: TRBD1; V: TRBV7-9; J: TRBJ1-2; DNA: TGTGCCAGCAGCAGACAGGGATTCGACTATGGCTACACCTTC; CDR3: CASSRQGFDYGYTF
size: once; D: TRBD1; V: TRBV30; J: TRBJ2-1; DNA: TGTGCCTGGAGTATCGGACAGGGGGCTATGGTACAGTTCTTC; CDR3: CAWSIGQGAMVQFF
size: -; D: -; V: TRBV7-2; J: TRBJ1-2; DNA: TGTGCCAGCAGCTTTGGAGACTATGGCTACACCTTC; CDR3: CASSFGDYGYTF
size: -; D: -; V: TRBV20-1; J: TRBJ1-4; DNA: TGCAGTGCTTCAGAAGGAGGAAAACTGTTTTTT; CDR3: CSASEGGKLFF
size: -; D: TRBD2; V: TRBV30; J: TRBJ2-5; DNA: TGTGCCTGGACCCAGCGGGGGGTGTACCAAGAGACCCAGTACTTC; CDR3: CAWTQRGVYQETQYF
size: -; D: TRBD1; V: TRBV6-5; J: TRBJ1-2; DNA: TGTGCCAGCAGCCCGACAGGGGATATCTATGGCTACACCTTC; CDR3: CASSPTGDIYGYTF
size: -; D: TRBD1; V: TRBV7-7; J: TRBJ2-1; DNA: TGTGCCAGCAGCTTGGGTGGGACAGCCAATGAGCAGTTCTTC; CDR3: CASSLGGTANEQFF
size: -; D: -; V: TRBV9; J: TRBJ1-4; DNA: TGTGCCAGCAGCGTAGGCGGGGGCCTACGTGATGAAAAACTGTTTTTT; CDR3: CASSVGGGLRDEKLFF
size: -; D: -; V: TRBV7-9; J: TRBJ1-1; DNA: TGTGCCAGCAGCTCGCGGGCACCCTCGGGCGCTTTCTTT; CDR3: CASSSRAPSGAFF
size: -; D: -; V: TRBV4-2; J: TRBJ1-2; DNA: TGTGCCAGCAGCCAAGACGGGAACTATGGCTACACCTTC; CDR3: CASSQDGNYGYTF
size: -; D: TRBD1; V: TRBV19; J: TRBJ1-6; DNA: TGTGCCAGTAGTACGGGACAGGGAGCTTCACCCCTCCACTTT; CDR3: CASSTGQGASPLHF
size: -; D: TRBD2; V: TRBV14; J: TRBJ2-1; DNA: TGTGCCAGCAGCCCCTGGCGCGGGAGTGGGGATGAGCAGTTCTTC; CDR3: CASSPWRGSGDEQFF
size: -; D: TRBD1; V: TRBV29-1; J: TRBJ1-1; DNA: TGCAGCGTTGAACGGCGGGCGGTCGGCGTGCACCCTGGCAGGGGGAGAATGAACACTGAAGCTTTCTTT; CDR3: CSVERRAVGVHPGRGRMNTEAFF
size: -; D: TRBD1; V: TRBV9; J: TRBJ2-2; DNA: TGTGCCAGCAGCTTTAAACTACAGGGGAAGAACACCGGGGAGCTGTTTTTT; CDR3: CASSFKLQGKNTGELFF
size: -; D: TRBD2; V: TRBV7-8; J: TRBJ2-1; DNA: TGTGCCAGCACCTCCAGGTGGGGGGGTTCGGAGCAGTTCTTC; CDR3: CASTSRWGGSEQFF
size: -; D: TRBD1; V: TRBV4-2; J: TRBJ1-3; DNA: TGTGCCAGCAGCCAAAAACCGGGACAGGGCTCTGGAAACACCATATATTTT; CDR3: CASSQKPGQGSGNTIYF
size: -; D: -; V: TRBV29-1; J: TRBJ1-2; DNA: TGCAGCGTTGGACAGGTGGGCTATGGCTACACCTTC; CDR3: CSVGQVGYGYTF
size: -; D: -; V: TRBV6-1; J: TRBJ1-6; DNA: TGTGCCAGCAGTGAAGCGCTCACTTATAATTCACCCCTCCACTTT; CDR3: CASSEALTYNSPLHF
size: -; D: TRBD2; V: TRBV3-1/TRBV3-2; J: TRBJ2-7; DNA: TGTGCCAGCAGCCAAGAGTCTAGCGGGGTTAGCTCCTACGAGCAGTACTTC; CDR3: CASSQESSGVSSYEQYF
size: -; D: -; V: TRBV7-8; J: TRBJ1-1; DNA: TGTGCCAGCAGACAGGGGAACACTGAAGCTTTCTTT; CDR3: CASRQGNTEAFF
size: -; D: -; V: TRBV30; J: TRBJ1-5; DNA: TGTGCCTGGGCTATCGACAGGTTTCAGCCCCAGCATTTT; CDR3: CAWAIDRFQPQHF
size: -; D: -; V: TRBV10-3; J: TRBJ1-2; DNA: TGTGCCATCAGTGAGTCGACTCTTAGGGGGGGGTATGGCTACACCTTC; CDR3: CAISESTLRGGYGYTF
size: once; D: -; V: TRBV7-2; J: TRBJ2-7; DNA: TGTGCCAGCAGCTTAGGCCGAGGGTGGGAGGTTGACGAGCAGTACTTC; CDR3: CASSLGRGWEVDEQYF
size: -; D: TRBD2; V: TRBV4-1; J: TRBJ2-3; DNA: TGCGCCAGCAGCCAAGTGAAGCGGGAGGGTGATACGCAGTATTTT; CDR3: CASSQVKREGDTQYF
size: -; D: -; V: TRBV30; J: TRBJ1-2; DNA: TGTGCTTTGGAGGTGCTTGGTGGCTACACCTTC; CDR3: CALEVLGGYTF
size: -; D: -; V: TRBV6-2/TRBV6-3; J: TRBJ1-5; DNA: TGTGCCAGCAGTTATCGGGGGGGACGGTCGCCCCAGCATTTT; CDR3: CASSYRGGRSPQHF